The clone carrying this T cell receptor beta chain appeared a few times. Its antigen is still unknown. Other nucleotide sequences from this sample produce the same CDR3. The table came from immunoSEQ multiplex PCR; TCRdb's copy has only in-frame clones and leaves some out. The table shows 68,000 or so clones, with about 89% occurring only once. This sample stems from a study of cytomegalovirus exposure and HLA in healthy donors. Study results and caveats: Reportedly, diagnosis of cytomegalovirus status by the classifier showed high specificity and sensitivity. Later, an analysis found that TCR clusters from the first cohort tended to co-occur in the roughly 120 validation repertoires. The study recorded 150 to 200 TCR beta chains that were cytomegalovirus-associated.

The CDR3 has 15 residues. Germline CDR1 and CDR2: SNHLY and FYNNEI. V lost 0 bases, J lost 2 bases, and 4 bases stayed unmatched. This TCR came from a woman aged 18-30 years in good health and CMV-seronegative. Input material: PBMCs. The genes are TRBV2 and TRBJ2-7; 7 nucleotides match TRBD2. CDR3 protein: CASSEALAATYEQYF. As DNA, the CDR3 is TGTGCCAGCAGTGAAGCGCTAGCGGCGACCTACGAGCAGTACTTC.